The 15 T cell receptor beta chains presented below share a single source sample, sequenced in a study of T-cell memory formation after mild COVID-19. TCRdb re-called the 5' RACE reads with MiXCR, one entry per CDR3 protein. The sample has some 300,000 distinct CDR3 sequences; 15% to 20% are singletons. The sample taken for sequencing was PBMCs or a T cell subset sorted from them (not recorded which). Receptor source: a man between 18 and 29 years old who had mild COVID-19 (a few samples of this study predate the infection). Cell type and time point are not known.

This clonotype was observed a handful of times. The chain combines TRBV7-2 with TRBJ2-3; the D is unclear. Trimming took 3 bases from V and 2 from J, leaving 12 bases between them. The length of the CDR3 is 15 residues. Per germline, CDR1 SGHTA and CDR2 FQGNSA. CDR3 loop: CASSFSSRITDTQYF. The DNA for the CDR3 is TGTGCCAGCAGCTTCTCGTCCCGTATCACAGATACGCAGTATTTT.

This rearrangement joins TRBV25-1 to TRBJ2-2, with 12 bases identical to TRBD1. Germline assignment: CDR1 MGHDK and CDR2 SYGVNS. V shed 5 bases and J 5 bases; nucleotides not matched to a gene: 9. The CDR3 is 17 residues long. CDR3 sequence reads: CASSINRDRGPTGELFF. The CDR3 DNA reads TGTGCCAGCAGTATAAACCGGGACAGGGGGCCTACCGGGGAGCTGTTTTTT.

This sequence joins TRBV2 and TRBJ2-1; 12 bases fit TRBD2. Germline CDR1 and CDR2: SNHLY and FYNNEI. This CDR3 region has 16 residues. V was clipped by 6 bases and J by 0 bases; unmatched bases: 3. For the CDR3, the DNA is TGTGCCAGCAGGTGGACTAGCGGGGACTCCTACAATGAGCAGTTCTTC. This sequence encodes CASRWTSGDSYNEQFF.

This clonotype has more than one count but fewer than ten. This chain connects TRBV15 to TRBJ2-5, with D perhaps TRBD1 or TRBD2 (5 bases each). The germline V and J ends were trimmed by 3 bases and 2 bases, with 10 bases remaining between them. The germline V gene encodes CDR1 LNHNV and CDR2 YYDKDF (reference sequence). The CDR3 is 14 amino acids. CDR3 residues: CATSSWGSQETQYF. The CDR3 nucleotides are TGTGCCACCAGCAGCTGGGGGTCACAAGAGACCCAGTACTTC.

The sample holds many counts of this clonotype. This chain links TRBV7-2 with TRBJ2-1, with D perhaps matching TRBD1 or TRBD2 (5 bases each). The CDR3 covers 13 residues. Between the trimmed V and J ends, which lost 4 bases and 5 bases, there was a span of 9 bases. Germline V lookup: CDR1 SGHTA, CDR2 FQGNSA. Here the CDR3 reads CASSWGRHNEQFF. The CDR3 DNA reads as TGTGCCAGCAGCTGGGGACGGCACAATGAGCAGTTCTTC.

The table lists this clonotype with many counts. This chain joins TRBV7-8 and TRBJ2-1; 7 positions match TRBD1. Germline V CDR1 and CDR2: SGHVS, FQNEAQ. The CDR3 has 13 residues. The V gene end was trimmed by 5 bases and the J gene end by 10 bases; junction bases not matched to a gene: 8. The CDR3 coding sequence is TGTGCCAGCAGCGACAGGGTTTCTCGCGAGCAGTTCTTC. This gives the protein CASSDRVSREQFF.

This clonotype was seen ten or more times. V usage is TRBV5-5 and J usage is TRBJ2-1; either TRBD1 or TRBD2 may fit D (5 bases each). Trimming took off 3 bases at V and 5 bases at J, with 12 bases between the two ends. This CDR3 comprises 14 residues. Germline V gene sequence: CDR1 SGHKS, CDR2 YYEKEE (reference sequence). The CDR3 DNA reads TGTGCCAGCAGCTGGGTCTCGGGACACAATGAGCAGTTCTTC. Encoded protein: CASSWVSGHNEQFF. The complete variable domain, with remaining parts taken from reference TRBV5-5 and TRBJ2-1, reads DAGVTQSPTHLIKTRGQQVTLRCSPISGHKSVSWYQQVLGQGPQFIFQYYEKEERGRGNFPDRFSARQFPNYSSELNVNALLLGDSALYLCASSWVSGHNEQFFGPGTRLTVL.

The chain couples TRBV14 to TRBJ2-5, with D perhaps TRBD1 (5 bases). This CDR3 region has 15 residues. Germline assignment: CDR1 SGHDN and CDR2 FVKESK. V was cut by 1 base and J by 4 bases, with 13 bases left in between. This CDR3 is CASSQGWQGRETQYF. CDR3 nucleotides: TGTGCCAGCAGCCAAGGATGGCAGGGCAGAGAGACCCAGTACTTC.

This clonotype was seen a handful of times. The chain joins TRBV12-3 or TRBV12-4 to TRBJ2-7; D call uncertain. Trimming took 1 base from V and 12 from J, leaving 13 bases between them. CDR3 length equals 12 residues. The CDR3 here is CASSLGHSTPYF. The DNA for the CDR3 is TGTGCCAGCAGTTTAGGCCACAGTACCCCGTACTTC.

The DNA of the CDR3 is TGTGCCAGCAGCGTCCGGGGGCGGGGAGAGACCCAGTACTTC. Its protein is CASSVRGRGETQYF. The chain recombines TRBV9 with TRBJ2-5, with D possibly being TRBD1 or TRBD2 (6 bases each). V dropped 2 bases and J dropped 4 bases, with 12 bases sitting between them. This CDR3 region has 14 residues. From germline, CDR1 is SGDLS and CDR2 YYNGEE.

This clonotype was counted a few times. Here the CDR3 reads CASSHRGINYGYTF. For the CDR3, the DNA is TGTGCCAGCAGCCACAGGGGGATTAACTATGGCTACACCTTC. The genes are TRBV12-3 or TRBV12-4 and TRBJ1-2; 8 bases are shared with TRBD1. Trimming took 6 bases from V and 1 from J; bases not matched to a gene: 4. The CDR3 spans 14 residues.

This rearrangement joins TRBV7-2 to TRBJ2-3; a possible D gene is TRBD2 (6 bases). Deletions cut 2 bases from V and 6 bases from J, with 18 bases between. The CDR3 runs to 16 residues. Germline values: CDR1 SGHTA, CDR2 FQGNSA. The CDR3 DNA sequence: TGTGCCAGCAGCTTAATACGGGAGAGAGTTTTTGATACGCAGTATTTT. It is translated as CASSLIRERVFDTQYF.

V usage is TRBV30 and J usage is TRBJ1-2; D gene unclear. This CDR3 has 13 residues. Germline V gene sequence: CDR1 GTSNPN, CDR2 SVGIG (reference sequence). V shed 0 bases and J shed 8 bases, with 13 bases lying between them. CDR3 region: CAWSVSVSFGYTF. DNA of the CDR3: TGTGCCTGGAGTGTATCAGTTTCCTTCGGCTACACCTTC.

This clonotype has a handful of counts. The gene calls are TRBV29-1 and TRBJ2-3; 7 nucleotides match TRBD2. The CDR3 extends over 14 amino acids. V dropped 6 bases and J dropped 2; count of bases not matched to a gene: 8. Germline loops: CDR1 SQVTM, CDR2 ANQGSEA. As DNA, the CDR3 is TGCAGCGTCGACGGCGGGAGCCACACAGATACGCAGTATTTT. It is translated as CSVDGGSHTDTQYF.

V gene TRBV4-3 combines with J gene TRBJ2-3, with TRBD1 matching over 9 bases. Germline V CDR1 and CDR2: LGHNA, YSLEER. The V and J ends lost 6 bases and 3 bases, in that order; junction bases with no gene match: 7. The CDR3 length is 15 residues. The chain's CDR3 is CASSPSGTGTDTQYF. The CDR3 DNA reads as TGCGCCAGCAGTCCATCCGGGACAGGGACAGATACGCAGTATTTT.